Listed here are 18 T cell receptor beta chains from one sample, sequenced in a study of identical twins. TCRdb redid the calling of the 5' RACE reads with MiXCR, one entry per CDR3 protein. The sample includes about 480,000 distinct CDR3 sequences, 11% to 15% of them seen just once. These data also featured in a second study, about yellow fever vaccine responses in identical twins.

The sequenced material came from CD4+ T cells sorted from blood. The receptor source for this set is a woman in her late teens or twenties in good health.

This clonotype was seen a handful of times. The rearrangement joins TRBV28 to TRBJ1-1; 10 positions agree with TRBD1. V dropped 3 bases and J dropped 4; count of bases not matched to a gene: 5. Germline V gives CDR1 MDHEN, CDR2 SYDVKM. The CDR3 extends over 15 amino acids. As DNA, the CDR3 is TGTGCCAGCAGTTTGACAGGGGGCCGGAGCACTGAAGCTTTCTTT. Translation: CASSLTGGRSTEAFF. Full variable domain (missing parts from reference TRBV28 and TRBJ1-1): DVKVTQSSRYLVKRTGEKVFLECVQDMDHENMFWYRQDPGLGLRLIYFSYDVKMKEKGDIPEGYSVSREKKERFSLILESASTNQTSMYLCASSLTGGRSTEAFFGQGTRLTVV.

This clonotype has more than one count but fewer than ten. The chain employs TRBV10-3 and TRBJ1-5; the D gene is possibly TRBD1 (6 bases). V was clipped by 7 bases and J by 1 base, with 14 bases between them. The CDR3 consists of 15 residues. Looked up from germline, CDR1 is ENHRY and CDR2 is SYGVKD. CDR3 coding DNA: TGTGCCATCAAGGAGGGGGGAGGAAGCAATCAGCCCCAGCATTTT. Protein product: CAIKEGGGSNQPQHF.

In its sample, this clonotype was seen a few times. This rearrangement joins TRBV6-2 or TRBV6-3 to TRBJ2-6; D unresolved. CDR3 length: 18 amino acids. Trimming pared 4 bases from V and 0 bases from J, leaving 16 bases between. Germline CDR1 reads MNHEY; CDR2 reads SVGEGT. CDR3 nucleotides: TGTGCCAGCAGTTTCCCAGGTAAAATCGACTCTGGGGCCAACGTCCTGACTTTC. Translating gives CASSFPGKIDSGANVLTF.

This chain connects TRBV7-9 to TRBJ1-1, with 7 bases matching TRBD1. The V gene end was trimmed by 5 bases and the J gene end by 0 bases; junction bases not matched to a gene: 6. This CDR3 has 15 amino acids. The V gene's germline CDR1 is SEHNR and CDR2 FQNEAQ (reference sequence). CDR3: CASSKGDRLNTEAFF. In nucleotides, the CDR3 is TGTGCCAGCAGCAAAGGGGACAGACTGAACACTGAAGCTTTCTTT.

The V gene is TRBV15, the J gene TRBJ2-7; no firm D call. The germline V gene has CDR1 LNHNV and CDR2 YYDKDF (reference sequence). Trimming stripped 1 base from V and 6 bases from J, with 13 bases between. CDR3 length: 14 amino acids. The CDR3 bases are TGTGCCACCAGCAGAGCCCGGTCGGTAGGCGAGCAGTACTTC. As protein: CATSRARSVGEQYF.

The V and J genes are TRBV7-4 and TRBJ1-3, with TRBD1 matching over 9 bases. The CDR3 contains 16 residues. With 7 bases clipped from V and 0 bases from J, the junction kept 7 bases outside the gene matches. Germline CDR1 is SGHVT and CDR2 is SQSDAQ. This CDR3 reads CASTQTGGGSGNTIYF. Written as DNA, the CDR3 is TGTGCCAGCACCCAAACAGGGGGCGGCTCTGGAAACACCATATATTTT.

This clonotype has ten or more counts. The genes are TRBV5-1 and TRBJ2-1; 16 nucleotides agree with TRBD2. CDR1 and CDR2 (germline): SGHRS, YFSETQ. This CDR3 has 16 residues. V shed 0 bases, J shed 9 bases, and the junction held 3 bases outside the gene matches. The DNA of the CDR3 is TGCGCCAGCAGCTTGGCGGGACTAGCGGGGGGGGGTGAGCAGTTCTTC. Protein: CASSLAGLAGGGEQFF.

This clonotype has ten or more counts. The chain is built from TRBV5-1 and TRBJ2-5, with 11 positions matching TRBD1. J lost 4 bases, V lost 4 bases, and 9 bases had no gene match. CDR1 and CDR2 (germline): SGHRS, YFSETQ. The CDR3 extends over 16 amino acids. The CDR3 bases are TGCGCCAGCAGCCTAGGGACAGGGGGACCTGTAGAGACCCAGTACTTC. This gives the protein CASSLGTGGPVETQYF. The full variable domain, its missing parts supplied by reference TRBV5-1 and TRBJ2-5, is KAGVTQTPRYLIKTRGQQVTLSCSPISGHRSVSWYQQTPGQGLQFLFEYFSETQRNKGNFPGRFSGRQFSNSRSEMNVSTLELGDSALYLCASSLGTGGPVETQYFGPGTRLLVL.

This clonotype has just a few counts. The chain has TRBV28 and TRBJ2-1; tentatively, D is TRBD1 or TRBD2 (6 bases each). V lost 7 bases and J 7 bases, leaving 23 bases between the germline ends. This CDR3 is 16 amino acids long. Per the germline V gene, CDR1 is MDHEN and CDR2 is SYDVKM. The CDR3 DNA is TGTGCCAGCAATATACAGGGACTCGATCAGTTGAATGAGCAGTTCTTC. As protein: CASNIQGLDQLNEQFF.

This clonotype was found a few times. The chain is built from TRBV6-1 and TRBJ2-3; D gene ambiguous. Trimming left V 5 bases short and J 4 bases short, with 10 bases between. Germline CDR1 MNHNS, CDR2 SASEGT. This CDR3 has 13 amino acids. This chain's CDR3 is CASSRSYADTQYF. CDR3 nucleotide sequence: TGTGCCAGCAGTCGAAGCTATGCAGATACGCAGTATTTT.

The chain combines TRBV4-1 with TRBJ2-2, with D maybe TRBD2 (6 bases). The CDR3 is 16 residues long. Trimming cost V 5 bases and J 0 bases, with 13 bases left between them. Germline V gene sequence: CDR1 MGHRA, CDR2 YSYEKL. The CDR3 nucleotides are TGCGCCAGCAGCACCCTAGCGTCACCGAACACCGGGGAGCTGTTTTTT. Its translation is CASSTLASPNTGELFF.

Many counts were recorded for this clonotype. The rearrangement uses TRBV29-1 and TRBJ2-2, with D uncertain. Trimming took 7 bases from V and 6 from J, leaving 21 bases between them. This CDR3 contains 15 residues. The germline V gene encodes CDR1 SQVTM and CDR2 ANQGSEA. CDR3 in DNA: TGCAGCGCAATGGCGGACCTAAATCCACCCGGGGAGCTGTTTTTT. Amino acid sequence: CSAMADLNPPGELFF.

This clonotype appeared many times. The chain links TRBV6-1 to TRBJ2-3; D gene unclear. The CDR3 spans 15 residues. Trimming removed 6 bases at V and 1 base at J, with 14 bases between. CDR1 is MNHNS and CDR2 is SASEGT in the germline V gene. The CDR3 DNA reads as TGTGCCAGCAGAAGTCGAGCTTTAGGCACAGATACGCAGTATTTT. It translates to CASRSRALGTDTQYF.

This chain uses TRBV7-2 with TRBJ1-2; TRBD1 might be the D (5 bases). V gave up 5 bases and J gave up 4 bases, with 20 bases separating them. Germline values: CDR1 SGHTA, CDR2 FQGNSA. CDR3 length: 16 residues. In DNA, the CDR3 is TGTGCCAGCAGCCCCGAATCAGGGCCCCTAAGCTATGGCTACACCTTC. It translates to CASSPESGPLSYGYTF.

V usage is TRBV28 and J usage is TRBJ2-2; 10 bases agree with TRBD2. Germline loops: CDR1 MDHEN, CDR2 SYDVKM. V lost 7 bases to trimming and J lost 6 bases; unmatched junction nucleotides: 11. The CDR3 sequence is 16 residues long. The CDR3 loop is CASTSMLAGGPGELFF. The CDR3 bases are TGTGCCAGCACCAGCATGTTAGCGGGAGGTCCCGGGGAGCTGTTTTTT.

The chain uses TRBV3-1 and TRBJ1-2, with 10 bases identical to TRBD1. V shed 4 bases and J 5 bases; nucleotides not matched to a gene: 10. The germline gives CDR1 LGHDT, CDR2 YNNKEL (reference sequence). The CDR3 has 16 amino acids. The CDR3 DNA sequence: TGTGCCAGCAGCCCAACGAAGACAGGGGGCGCGTATGGCTACACCTTC. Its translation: CASSPTKTGGAYGYTF.

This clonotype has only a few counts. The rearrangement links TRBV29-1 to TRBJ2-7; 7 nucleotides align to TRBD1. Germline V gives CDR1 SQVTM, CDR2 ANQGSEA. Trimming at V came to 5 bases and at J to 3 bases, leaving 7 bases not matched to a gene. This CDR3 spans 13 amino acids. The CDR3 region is CSVPGQVSYEQYF. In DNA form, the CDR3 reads TGCAGCGTTCCAGGACAGGTGAGCTACGAGCAGTACTTC.

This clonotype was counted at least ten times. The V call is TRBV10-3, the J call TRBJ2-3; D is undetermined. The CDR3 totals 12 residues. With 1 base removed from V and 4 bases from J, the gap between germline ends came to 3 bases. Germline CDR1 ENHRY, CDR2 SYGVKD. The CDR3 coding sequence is TGTGCCATCAGTGAGTTTGCAGATACGCAGTATTTT. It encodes CAISEFADTQYF.